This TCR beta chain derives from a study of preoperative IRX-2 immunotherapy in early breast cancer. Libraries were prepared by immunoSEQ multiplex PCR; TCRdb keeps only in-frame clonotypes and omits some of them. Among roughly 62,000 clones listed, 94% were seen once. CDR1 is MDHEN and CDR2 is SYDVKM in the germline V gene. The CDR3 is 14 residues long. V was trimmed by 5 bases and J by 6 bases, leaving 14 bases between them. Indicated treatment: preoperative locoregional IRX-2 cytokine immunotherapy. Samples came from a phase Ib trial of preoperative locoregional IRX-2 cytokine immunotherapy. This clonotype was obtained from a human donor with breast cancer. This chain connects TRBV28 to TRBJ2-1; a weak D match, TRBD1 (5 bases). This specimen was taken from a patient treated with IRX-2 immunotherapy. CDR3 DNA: TGTGCCAGCAGTGACAGAAGAAGGAGCAATGAGCAGTTCTTC. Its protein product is CASSDRRRSNEQFF.